The 12 T cell receptor beta chains presented below share a single source sample, sequenced in a study of early T cells in non-severe SARS-CoV-2 infection (dated by TCRdb to about 2021). To prepare the library, 5' RACE was applied. Sequencing relied on a NextSeq 500. TCRdb reworked the public reads: Q25 trimming with fastp, MiXCR clone assembly, productive beta chains retained. Rows matching on CDR3 protein sequence are summarized as one entry with the most common DNA and genes. For this sample there are about 49,000 distinct CDR3 sequences; around 11% appear just once. In total, the top ten clones hold around 9.1% of the sample. Sequenced input: whole blood. Receptors originate from an adult who was a healthcare worker with PCR-confirmed SARS-CoV-2 infection or an uninfected control (not recorded which).

This clonotype was seen only a few times. This chain uses TRBV27 with TRBJ2-3; D is unresolved. The CDR3 totals 13 residues. CDR1 is MNHEY, CDR2 SMNVEV, per germline (reference sequence). Trimming shortened V by 5 bases and J by 4 bases, and 10 bases separated the two germline ends. CDR3 sequence (DNA): TGTGCCAGCAGTAACTACAAAGCAGATACGCAGTATTTT. Translation gives CASSNYKADTQYF.

There are a few counts of this clonotype. The chain recombines TRBV27 with TRBJ1-1, with D possibly being TRBD1 (6 bases). Germline V CDR1 and CDR2: MNHEY, SMNVEV (reference sequence). This CDR3 is 13 amino acids long. Between the trimmed V and J ends, which lost 7 bases and 8 bases, there was a span of 17 bases. The CDR3 is CASTPRGHIEAFF. The CDR3 nucleotides are TGTGCCAGCACCCCACGGGGGCATATAGAAGCTTTCTTT.

This clonotype was counted once. V gene TRBV7-8 combines with J gene TRBJ1-2; D unclear. Germline-derived CDR1 and CDR2 are SGHVS and FQNEAQ. This CDR3 region has 14 residues. V was shortened by 5 bases and J by 3 bases, with 13 bases between the two germline ends. CDR3 in DNA: TGTGCCAGCAGCGATAGGTTTGGCGACTATGGCTACACCTTC. It specifies CASSDRFGDYGYTF.

This chain uses TRBV4-1 with TRBJ1-5; the D is unclear. The V end was cut by 4 bases, the J end by 8 bases, with 12 bases between. The CDR3 is 13 amino acids. Looked up from germline, CDR1 is MGHRA and CDR2 is YSYEKL. The CDR3 nucleotides are TGCGCCAGCAGCCGGGAAGCGGACGAGCCCCAGCATTTT. As protein: CASSREADEPQHF.

This clonotype was counted many times. This chain uses TRBV12-3 or TRBV12-4 with TRBJ1-1, with unresolved D. This CDR3 has 11 amino acids. Trimming stripped 8 bases from V and 6 bases from J, with 10 bases between. CDR3 residues: CASGVRAEAFF. The CDR3 coding sequence is TGTGCCAGCGGGGTGAGGGCTGAAGCTTTCTTT.

This clonotype showed up many times. V and J are TRBV11-2 and TRBJ2-1; D unclear. The germline V gene encodes CDR1 SGHAT and CDR2 FQNNGV. The CDR3 is 15 amino acids. V was trimmed by 1 base and J by 2 bases, leaving 9 bases between them. CDR3 bases: TGTGCCAGCAGCTTAGGCGGCTCAACCTACAATGAGCAGTTCTTC. This codes for CASSLGGSTYNEQFF. The whole variable domain, filled in from reference TRBV11-2 and TRBJ2-1, reads EAGVAQSPRYKIIEKRQSVAFWCNPISGHATLYWYQQILGQGPKLLIQFQNNGVVDDSQLPKDRFSAERLKGVDSTLKIQPAKLEDSAVYLCASSLGGSTYNEQFFGPGTRLTVL.

The chain has TRBV7-2 and TRBJ2-5; D is uncertain. CDR1 and CDR2 (germline): SGHTA, FQGNSA. V lost 5 bases and J lost 1, with 8 bases in between. CDR3 length equals 13 residues. The CDR3 sequence is CASSTRLQETQYF. CDR3 nucleotide sequence: TGTGCCAGCAGCACCCGACTCCAAGAGACCCAGTACTTC.

There are a few counts of this clonotype. V gene TRBV6-1 combines with J gene TRBJ2-7; a possible D gene is TRBD2 (7 bases). Deletions cut 7 bases from V and 3 bases from J, with 16 bases between. Per the germline V gene, CDR1 is MNHNS and CDR2 is SASEGT. The CDR3 contains 14 residues. CDR3 loop: CASTGGPEDYEQYF. The CDR3 DNA follows: TGTGCCAGCACCGGGGGGCCGGAGGACTACGAGCAGTACTTC.

A few counts support this clonotype. The chain joins TRBV3-1 to TRBJ2-1; D may be TRBD1 (5 bases). Trimming shortened V by 2 bases and J by 4 bases, and 12 bases separated the two germline ends. This CDR3 contains 15 residues. Germline V gene data show CDR1 as LGHDT and CDR2 as YNNKEL (reference sequence). CDR3 sequence: CASSQRGKLYNEQFF. The CDR3 coding sequence is TGTGCCAGCAGCCAAAGGGGAAAACTATACAATGAGCAGTTCTTC.

This clonotype has only a few counts. The rearrangement uses TRBV4-2 and TRBJ2-3; perhaps TRBD2 as D (6 bases). The CDR3 has 16 amino acids. V gave up 3 bases and J gave up 3 bases, with 16 bases separating them. Germline CDR1 is LGHNA and CDR2 is YNFKEQ. The CDR3 DNA reads TGTGCCAGCAGCCAGGGGGGAGTACCTGGTACAGATACGCAGTATTTT. The encoded protein is CASSQGGVPGTDTQYF.

This clonotype was recorded a few times. This rearrangement joins TRBV7-9 to TRBJ2-3, with 8 nucleotides matching TRBD1. The CDR3 is 17 residues long. Per the germline V gene, CDR1 is SEHNR and CDR2 is FQNEAQ (reference sequence). Trimming at V came to 3 bases and at J to 3 bases, leaving 11 bases not matched to a gene. The CDR3 sequence is CASSFLRQGRDTDTQYF. CDR3 nucleotide sequence: TGTGCCAGCAGCTTTTTACGACAGGGGCGAGATACAGATACGCAGTATTTT.

This clonotype was seen ten or more times. The chain is built from TRBV7-9 and TRBJ2-5, with 8 bases matching TRBD1. V lost 5 bases, J lost 12 bases, and 8 bases stayed unmatched. Germline-derived CDR1 and CDR2 are SEHNR and FQNEAQ (reference sequence). The CDR3 is 12 residues long. DNA for the CDR3: TGTGCCAGCAGCGCCAGGACAGGGCGAAAGTACTTC. It is translated as CASSARTGRKYF.